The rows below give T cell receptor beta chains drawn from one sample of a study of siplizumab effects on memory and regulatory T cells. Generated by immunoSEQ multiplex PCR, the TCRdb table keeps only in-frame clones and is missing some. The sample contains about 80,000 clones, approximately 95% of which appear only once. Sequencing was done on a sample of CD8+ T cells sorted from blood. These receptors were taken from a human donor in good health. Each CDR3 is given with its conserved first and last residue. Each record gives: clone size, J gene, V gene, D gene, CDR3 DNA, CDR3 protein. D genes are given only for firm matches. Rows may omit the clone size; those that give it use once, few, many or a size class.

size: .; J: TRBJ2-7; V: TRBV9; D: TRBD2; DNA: TGTGCCAGCAGCGCCGGGACTAGCAACGAGCAGTACTTC; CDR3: CASSAGTSNEQYF
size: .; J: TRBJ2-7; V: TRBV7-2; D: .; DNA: TGTGCCAGCAGCTTAGTGCTCTACGAGCAGTACTTC; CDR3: CASSLVLYEQYF
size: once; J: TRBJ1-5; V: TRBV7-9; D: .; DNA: TGTGCCAGCAGCTTAGGGGGTCCGAATCAGCCCCAGCATTTT; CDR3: CASSLGGPNQPQHF
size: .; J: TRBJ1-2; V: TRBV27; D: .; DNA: TGTGCCAGCAGTTTTCGAGGGGGGAATGGCTACACCTTC; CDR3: CASSFRGGNGYTF
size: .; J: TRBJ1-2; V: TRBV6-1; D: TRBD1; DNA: TGTGCCAGCAGTGAAGCGCTTCTGAGACAGGGGGTTCTAACGGGTGGCTACACCTTC; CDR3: CASSEALLRQGVLTGGYTF
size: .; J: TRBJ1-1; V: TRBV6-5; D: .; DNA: TGTGCCAGCAGCCTAGGGAGGAGGGGACCCACTGAAGCTTTCTTT; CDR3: CASSLGRRGPTEAFF
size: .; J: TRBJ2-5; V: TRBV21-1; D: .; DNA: TGTGCCAGCAGCAAGGGGACGGCCGGCAGGGAGACCCAGTACTTC; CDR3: CASSKGTAGRETQYF
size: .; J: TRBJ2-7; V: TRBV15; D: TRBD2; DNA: TGTGCCACCAGCAGAGAGGTGGCTAGCGGCAACTACGAGCAGTACTTC; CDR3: CATSREVASGNYEQYF
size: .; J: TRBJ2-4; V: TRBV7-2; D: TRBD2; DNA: TGTGCCAGCAGCTTAGCGGGAGGGAATTTGGCCAAAAACATTCAGTACTTC; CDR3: CASSLAGGNLAKNIQYF
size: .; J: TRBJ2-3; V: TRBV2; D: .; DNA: TGTGCCAGCAGGAGGGGGGTAGCGGGCCCAGGCACAGATACGCAGTATTTT; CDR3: CASRRGVAGPGTDTQYF
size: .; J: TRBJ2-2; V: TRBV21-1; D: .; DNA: TGTGCCAGCAGCAAACAAGACCACCTAATCACCGGGGAGCTGTTTTTT; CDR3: CASSKQDHLITGELFF
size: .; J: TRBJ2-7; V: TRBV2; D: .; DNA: TGTGCCAGCATGGACCACGAGCAGTACTTC; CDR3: CASMDHEQYF
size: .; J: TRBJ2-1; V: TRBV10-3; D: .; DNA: TGTGCCATCAGTGAGTCGATGGCAGGGGCCTACAATGAGCAGTTCTTC; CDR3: CAISESMAGAYNEQFF
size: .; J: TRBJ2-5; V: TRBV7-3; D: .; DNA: TGTGCCAGCAGCTTAGTTGGGGGGTCGGAGACCCAGTACTTC; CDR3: CASSLVGGSETQYF
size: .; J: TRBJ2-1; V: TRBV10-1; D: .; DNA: TGCGCCAGCAGTGAAGATCCAAATAGCGCCAATGAGCAGTTCTTC; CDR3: CASSEDPNSANEQFF
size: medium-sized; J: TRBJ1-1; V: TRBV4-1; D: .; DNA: TGCGCCAGCAGCCTCGAGGCAGGGACAAACACTGAAGCTTTCTTT; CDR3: CASSLEAGTNTEAFF
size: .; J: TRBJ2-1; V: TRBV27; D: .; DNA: TGTGCCAGCAGGGCGCTAGGCAATGAGCAGTTCTTC; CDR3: CASRALGNEQFF
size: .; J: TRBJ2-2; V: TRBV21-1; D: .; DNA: TGTGCCAGCAGGGGAGACTCTCCCGCCGGGGAGCTGTTTTTT; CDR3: CASRGDSPAGELFF
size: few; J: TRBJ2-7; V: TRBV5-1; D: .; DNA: TGCGCCAGCAGCTTGGATGGGGCGGCCTACGAGCAGTACTTC; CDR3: CASSLDGAAYEQYF
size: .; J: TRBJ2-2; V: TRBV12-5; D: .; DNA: TGTGCTAGTGCCCCCGCCACTCATCCGAACACCGGGGAGCTGTTTTTT; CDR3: CASAPATHPNTGELFF